One and the same sample provided the 3 T cell receptor beta chains below, sequenced in a study of cytomegalovirus exposure and HLA in healthy donors. This table comes from immunoSEQ multiplex PCR, and its TCRdb copy is limited to in-frame clones, with some not included. Of some 140,000 clones in the sample, 84% were seen once. Material: PBMCs. The receptors shown here come from a woman younger than 45 in good health and CMV-seronegative.

This chain connects TRBV9 to TRBJ1-2, with TRBD1 matching 9 bases. Germline values: CDR1 SGDLS, CDR2 YYNGEE. The CDR3 is 15 amino acids. The trim removed 0 bases at V and 4 bases at J, leaving 4 bases unmatched. CDR3 DNA: TGTGCCAGCAGCGTAGCGACAGGGGGGGGCTATGGCTACACCTTC. Its protein is CASSVATGGGYGYTF.

The rearrangement links TRBV7-2 to TRBJ2-7, with 9 bases that match TRBD1. After removal of 5 bases from V and 3 bases from J, the junction contained 8 bases not matched to a gene. CDR3 length equals 15 residues. CDR1 is SGHTA and CDR2 is FQGNSA in the germline V gene. CDR3 protein: CASSPGTGSIYEQYF. CDR3 bases: TGTGCCAGCAGCCCGGGGACAGGGAGCATCTACGAGCAGTACTTC.

This clone was observed a few times. The chain has TRBV7-9 and TRBJ2-7; the match to TRBD1 covers 8 bases. V lost 4 bases, J lost 7 bases, and 15 bases stayed unmatched. Germline V lookup: CDR1 SEHNR, CDR2 FQNEAQ (reference sequence). This CDR3 is 16 amino acids long. This chain's CDR3 is CASSSGVWQGAREQYF. The CDR3 DNA reads TGTGCCAGCAGCTCGGGAGTTTGGCAGGGGGCGCGGGAGCAGTACTTC.